A single sample gave rise to the 3 T cell receptor beta chains below, sequenced in a study of early T cells in non-severe SARS-CoV-2 infection. TCRdb called the 5' RACE reads again in MiXCR, with one record for every CDR3 protein. This table has tens of thousands of distinct CDR3 sequences, around 5.7% appearing once. The specimen was whole blood, collected at baseline. The receptor source for this set is an adult who was a healthcare worker with PCR-confirmed SARS-CoV-2 infection or an uninfected control (not recorded which).

This clonotype has at least ten counts. The chain uses TRBV6-2 or TRBV6-3 and TRBJ2-6; TRBD1 agrees at 7 bases. Germline V gene sequence: CDR1 MNHEY, CDR2 SVGEGT. CDR3 length: 16 residues. After removal of 4 bases from V and 2 bases from J, the junction contained 5 bases not matched to a gene. CDR3 amino acids: CASSLQGLAGANVLTF. For the CDR3, the DNA is TGTGCCAGCAGTTTACAGGGGCTAGCTGGGGCCAACGTCCTGACTTTC.

Ten or more counts support this clonotype. This chain links TRBV11-2 with TRBJ2-7; 7 bases line up with TRBD2. V gave up 4 bases and J gave up 3 bases; unmatched junction bases: 3. This CDR3 region has 13 residues. Germline assignment: CDR1 SGHAT and CDR2 FQNNGV. The CDR3 region is CASSSASGYEQYF. The CDR3 DNA follows: TGTGCCAGCAGCTCCGCTAGCGGCTACGAGCAGTACTTC.

The sample holds many counts of this clonotype. CDR3 nucleotide sequence: TGCAGTGCTCCCCAAAGCGGGAGCCACTACAATGAGCAGTTCTTC. Amino acid sequence: CSAPQSGSHYNEQFF. This chain joins TRBV20-1 and TRBJ2-1; 8 nucleotides align to TRBD2. CDR1 is DFQATT and CDR2 is SNEGSKA in the germline V gene (reference sequence). This CDR3 is built from 15 residues. Losses at the gene ends were 5 bases for V and 3 bases for J; bases not matched to a gene: 9.